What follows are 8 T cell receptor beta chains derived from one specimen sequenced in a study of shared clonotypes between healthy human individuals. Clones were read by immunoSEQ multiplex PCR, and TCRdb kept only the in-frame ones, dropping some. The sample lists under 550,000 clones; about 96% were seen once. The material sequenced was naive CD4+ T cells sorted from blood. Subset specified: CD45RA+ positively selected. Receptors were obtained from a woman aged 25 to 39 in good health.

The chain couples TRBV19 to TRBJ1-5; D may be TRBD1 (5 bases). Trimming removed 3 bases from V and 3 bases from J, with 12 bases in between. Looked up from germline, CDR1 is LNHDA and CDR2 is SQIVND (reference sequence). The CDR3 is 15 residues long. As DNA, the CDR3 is TGTGCCAGTAGTATGGGGAGACAGATCAATCAGCCCCAGCATTTT. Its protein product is CASSMGRQINQPQHF.

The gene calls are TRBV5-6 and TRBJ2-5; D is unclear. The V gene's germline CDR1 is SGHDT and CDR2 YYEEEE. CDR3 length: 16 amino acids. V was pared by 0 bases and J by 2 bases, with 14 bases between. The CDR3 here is CASSLVGFPKQETQYF. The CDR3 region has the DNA TGTGCCAGCAGCTTGGTAGGGTTCCCAAAACAAGAGACCCAGTACTTC.

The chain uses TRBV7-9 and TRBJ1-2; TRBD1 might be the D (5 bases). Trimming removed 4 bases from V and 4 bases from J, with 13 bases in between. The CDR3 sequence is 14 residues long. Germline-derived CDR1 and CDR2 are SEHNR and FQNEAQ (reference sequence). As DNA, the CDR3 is TGTGCCAGCAGCTATGGTCAGGGCAGCTATGGCTACACCTTC. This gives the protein CASSYGQGSYGYTF.

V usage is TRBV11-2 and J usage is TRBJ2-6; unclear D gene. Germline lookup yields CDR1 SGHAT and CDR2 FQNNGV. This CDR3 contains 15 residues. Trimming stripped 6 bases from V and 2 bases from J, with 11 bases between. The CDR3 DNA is TGTGCCAGCAGATCCATGACAACTGGGGCCAACGTCCTGACTTTC. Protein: CASRSMTTGANVLTF.

DNA for the CDR3: TGTGCCAGCAGCTTAGTTCCGGCGAACAATGAGCAGTTCTTC. It yields the protein CASSLVPANNEQFF. V is TRBV11-3 and J is TRBJ2-1; D unresolved. CDR1 and CDR2 from the germline V gene are SGHNT and YENEEA. V was cut by 1 base and J by 5 bases, with 9 bases left in between. The CDR3 runs 14 residues.

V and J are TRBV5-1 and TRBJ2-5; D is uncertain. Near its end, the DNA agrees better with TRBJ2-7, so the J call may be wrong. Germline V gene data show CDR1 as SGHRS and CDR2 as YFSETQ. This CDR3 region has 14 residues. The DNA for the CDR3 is TGCGCCAGCAGCTTGGCGTCTGATCCCTACGAGCAGTACTTC. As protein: CASSLASDPYEQYF.

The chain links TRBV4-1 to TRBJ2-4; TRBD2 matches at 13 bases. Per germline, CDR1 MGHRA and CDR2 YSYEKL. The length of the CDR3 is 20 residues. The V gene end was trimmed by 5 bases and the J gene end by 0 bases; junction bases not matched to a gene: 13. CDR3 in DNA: TGCGCCAGCAGCTTCAGACTAGCGGGAGGCCCCTTACTAGCCAAAAACATTCAGTACTTC. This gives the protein CASSFRLAGGPLLAKNIQYF.

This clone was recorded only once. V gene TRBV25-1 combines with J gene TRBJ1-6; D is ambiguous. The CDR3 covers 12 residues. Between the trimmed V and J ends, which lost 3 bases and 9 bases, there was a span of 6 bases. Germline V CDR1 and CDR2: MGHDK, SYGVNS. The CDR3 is CASSDLVSPLHF. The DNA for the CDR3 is TGTGCCAGCAGTGATTTGGTTTCACCCCTCCACTTT.